The entry below gives a single T cell receptor beta chain sequence along with its context. This clonotype has just a few counts. The antigen it binds to is not known. Base qualities are not provided; no much larger clone lies one nucleotide away. This record comes from a study of T-cell reconstitution after alpha-beta-depleted transplantation in children (dated by TCRdb to the mid-2010s). Turning to the overall study: T-cell immune reconstitution after TCRalphabeta/CD19-depleted allogeneic hematopoietic cell transplantation in children was quantitatively tracked in the study by means of TCR repertoire profiling.

The CDR3 spans 13 residues, from the cysteine through the phenylalanine. Only the CDR3 part of the read is kept: 39 bases, read in frame from the first base. V loses 2 bases of germline sequence and J loses 3 bases, and the interval between the two ends is 7 bases. CDR1 and CDR2, looked up from the germline V gene, are MGHRA and YSYEKL. Libraries were built with PCR. Sequencer: Illumina HiSeq 2500. Molecular barcoding was employed in the preparation of TCR libraries, with unique molecular identifiers being used to normalize TCRbeta repertoire quantification. TCRdb took the public reads, trimmed them with fastp at Q25, ran MiXCR for clone calling and kept in-frame beta chains. Entries are consolidated by CDR3 protein sequence, retaining the most common genes and DNA. For this sample there are some 640,000 distinct CDR3 sequences; roughly 17% appear just once. The ten largest account for 0.8% to 1.1% of the sample.

Here the sequenced sample was PBMCs from the stem cell graft donor, taken from the stem cell graft. Rearrangement joined TRBV4-1 to TRBJ1-2; TRBD1 is a weak D gene call, 5 bases matching. This TCR came from a human donor who donated a stem cell graft to a child with acute myeloid leukemia. The DNA sequence is given as TGCGCCAGCAGCCAACCAGGGTACTATGGCTACACCTTC. It codes for CASSQPGYYGYTF.